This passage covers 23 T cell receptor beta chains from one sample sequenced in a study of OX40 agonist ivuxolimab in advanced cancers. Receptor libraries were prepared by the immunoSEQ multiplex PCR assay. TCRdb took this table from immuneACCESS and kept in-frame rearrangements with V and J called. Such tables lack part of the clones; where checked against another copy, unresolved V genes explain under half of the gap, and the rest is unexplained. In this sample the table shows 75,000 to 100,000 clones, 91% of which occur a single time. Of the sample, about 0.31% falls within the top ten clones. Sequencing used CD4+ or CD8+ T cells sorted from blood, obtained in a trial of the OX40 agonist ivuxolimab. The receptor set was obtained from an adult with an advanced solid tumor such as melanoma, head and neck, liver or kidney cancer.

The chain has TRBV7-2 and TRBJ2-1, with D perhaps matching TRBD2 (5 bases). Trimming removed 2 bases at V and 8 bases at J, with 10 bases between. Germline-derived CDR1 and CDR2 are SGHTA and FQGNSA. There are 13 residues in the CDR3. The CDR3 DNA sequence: TGTGCCAGCAGCTTACCTAGCTTGGATGAGCAGTTCTTC. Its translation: CASSLPSLDEQFF.

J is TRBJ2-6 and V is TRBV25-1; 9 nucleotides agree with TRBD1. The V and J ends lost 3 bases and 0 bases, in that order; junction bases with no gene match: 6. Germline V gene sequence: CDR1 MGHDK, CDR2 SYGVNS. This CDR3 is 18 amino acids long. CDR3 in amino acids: CASSEVPGQGSGANVLTF. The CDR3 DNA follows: TGTGCCAGCAGTGAGGTACCGGGACAGGGCTCTGGGGCCAACGTCCTGACTTTC. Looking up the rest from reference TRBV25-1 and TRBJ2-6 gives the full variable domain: EADIYQTPRYLVIGTGKKITLECSQTMGHDKMYWYQQDPGMELHLIHYSYGVNSTEKGDLSSESTVSRIRTEHFPLTLESARPSHTSQYLCASSEVPGQGSGANVLTFGAGSRLTVL.

The CDR3 loop is CASSPGTGNTEAFF. Written as DNA, the CDR3 is TGTGCCAGCTCACCGGGGACAGGGAACACTGAAGCTTTCTTT. V and J are TRBV18 and TRBJ1-1, with 8 bases lining up with TRBD1. With V trimmed by 3 bases and J by 1 base, 1 base remained unmatched. This CDR3 comprises 14 residues. The germline CDR1 and CDR2 sequences are KGHSH and LQKENI.

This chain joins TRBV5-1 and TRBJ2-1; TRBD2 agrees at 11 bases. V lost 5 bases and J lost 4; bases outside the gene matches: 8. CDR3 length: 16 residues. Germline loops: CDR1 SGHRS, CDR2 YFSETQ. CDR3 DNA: TGCGCCAGCAGTCTGAGGGGACTAGCGGAATACAATGAGCAGTTCTTC. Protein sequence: CASSLRGLAEYNEQFF.

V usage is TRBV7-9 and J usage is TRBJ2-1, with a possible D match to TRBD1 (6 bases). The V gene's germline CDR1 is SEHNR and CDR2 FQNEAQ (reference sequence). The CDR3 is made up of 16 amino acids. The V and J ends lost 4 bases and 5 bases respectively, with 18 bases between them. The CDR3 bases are TGTGCCAGCAGCTGGGGGCAGGGAGTTGGCCACAATGAGCAGTTCTTC. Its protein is CASSWGQGVGHNEQFF.

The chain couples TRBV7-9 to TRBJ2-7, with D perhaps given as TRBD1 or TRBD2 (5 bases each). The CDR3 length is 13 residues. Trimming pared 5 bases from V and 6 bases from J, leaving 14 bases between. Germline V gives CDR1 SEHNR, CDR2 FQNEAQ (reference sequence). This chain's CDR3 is CASSQRPGAEQYF. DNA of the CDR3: TGTGCCAGCAGCCAACGGCCCGGGGCCGAGCAGTACTTC.

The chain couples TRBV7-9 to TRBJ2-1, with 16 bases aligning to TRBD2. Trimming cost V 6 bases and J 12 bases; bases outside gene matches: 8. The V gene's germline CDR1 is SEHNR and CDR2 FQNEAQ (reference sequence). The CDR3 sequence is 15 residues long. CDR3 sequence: CASRRPGLAGGRQFF. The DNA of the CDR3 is TGTGCCAGCAGACGACCGGGACTAGCGGGAGGGCGGCAGTTCTTC.

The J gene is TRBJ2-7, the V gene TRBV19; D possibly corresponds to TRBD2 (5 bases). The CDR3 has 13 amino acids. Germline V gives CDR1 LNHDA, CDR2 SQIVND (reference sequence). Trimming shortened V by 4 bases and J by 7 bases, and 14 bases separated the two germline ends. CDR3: CASSTTRGEEQYF. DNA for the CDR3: TGTGCCAGTAGTACCACTAGAGGCGAAGAGCAGTACTTC. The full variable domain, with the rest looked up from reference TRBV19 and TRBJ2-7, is DGGITQSPKYLFRKEGQNVTLSCEQNLNHDAMYWYRQDPGQGLRLIYYSQIVNDFQKGDIAEGYSVSREKKESFPLTVTSAQKNPTAFYLCASSTTRGEEQYFGPGTRLTVT.

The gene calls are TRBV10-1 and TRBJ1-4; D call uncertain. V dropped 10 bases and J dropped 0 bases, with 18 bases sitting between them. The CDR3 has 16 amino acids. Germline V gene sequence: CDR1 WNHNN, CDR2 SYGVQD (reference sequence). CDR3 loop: CAKPRQRPATNEKLFF. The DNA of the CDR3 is TGCGCCAAACCGAGGCAGCGCCCCGCAACTAATGAAAAACTGTTTTTT.

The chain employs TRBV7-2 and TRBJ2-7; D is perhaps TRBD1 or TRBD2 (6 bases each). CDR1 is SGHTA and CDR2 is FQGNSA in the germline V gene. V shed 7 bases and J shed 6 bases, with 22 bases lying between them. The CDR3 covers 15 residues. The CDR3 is CASIKGGTLTSEQYF. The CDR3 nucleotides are TGTGCCAGCATCAAGGGGGGTACCTTAACTTCCGAGCAGTACTTC.

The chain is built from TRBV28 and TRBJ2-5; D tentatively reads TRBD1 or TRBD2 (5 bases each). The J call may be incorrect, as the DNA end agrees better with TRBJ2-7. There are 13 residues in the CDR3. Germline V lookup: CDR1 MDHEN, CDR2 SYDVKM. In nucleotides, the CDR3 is TGTGCCAGCAGTAGGGACGGTGTTCACGAGCAGTACTTC. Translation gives CASSRDGVHEQYF.

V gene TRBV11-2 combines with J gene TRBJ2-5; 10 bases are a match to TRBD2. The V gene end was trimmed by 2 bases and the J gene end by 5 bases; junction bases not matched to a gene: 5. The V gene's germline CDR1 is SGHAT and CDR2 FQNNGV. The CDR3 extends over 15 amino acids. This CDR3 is CASSLNSGRRETQYF. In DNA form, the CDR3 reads TGTGCCAGCAGCTTAAATAGCGGGAGGAGGGAGACCCAGTACTTC.

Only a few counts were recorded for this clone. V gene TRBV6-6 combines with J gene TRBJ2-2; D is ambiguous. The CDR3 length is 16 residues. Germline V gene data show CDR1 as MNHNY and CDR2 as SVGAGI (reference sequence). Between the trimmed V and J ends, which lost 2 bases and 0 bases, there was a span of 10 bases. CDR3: CASSYRRRTNTGELFF. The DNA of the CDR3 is TGTGCCAGCAGTTACCGCCGCCGGACGAACACCGGGGAGCTGTTTTTT.

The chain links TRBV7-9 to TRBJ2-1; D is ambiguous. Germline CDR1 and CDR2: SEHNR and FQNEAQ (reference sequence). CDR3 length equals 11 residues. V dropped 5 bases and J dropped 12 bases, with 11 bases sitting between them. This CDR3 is CASSLSTRQFF. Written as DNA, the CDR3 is TGTGCCAGCAGCCTATCGACACGGCAGTTCTTC.

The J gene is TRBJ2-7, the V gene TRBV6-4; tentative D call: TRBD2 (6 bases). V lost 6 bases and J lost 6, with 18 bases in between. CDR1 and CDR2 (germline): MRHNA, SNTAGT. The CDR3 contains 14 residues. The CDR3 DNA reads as TGTGCCAGCAGATCTTCCGGGACTGACGGCGAGCAGTACTTC. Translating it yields CASRSSGTDGEQYF.

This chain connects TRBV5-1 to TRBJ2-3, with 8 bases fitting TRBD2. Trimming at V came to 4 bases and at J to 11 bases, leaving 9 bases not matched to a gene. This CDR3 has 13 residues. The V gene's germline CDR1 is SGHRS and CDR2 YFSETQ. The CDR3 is CASSLPGSGGQYF. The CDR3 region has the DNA TGCGCCAGCAGCCTCCCGGGGAGCGGGGGGCAGTATTTT.

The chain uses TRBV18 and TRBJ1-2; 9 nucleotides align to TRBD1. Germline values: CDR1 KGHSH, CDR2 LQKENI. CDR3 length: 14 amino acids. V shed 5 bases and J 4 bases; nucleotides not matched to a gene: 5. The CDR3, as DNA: TGTGCCAGCTCATATACAGGGGGCGGCTATGGCTACACCTTC. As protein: CASSYTGGGYGYTF.

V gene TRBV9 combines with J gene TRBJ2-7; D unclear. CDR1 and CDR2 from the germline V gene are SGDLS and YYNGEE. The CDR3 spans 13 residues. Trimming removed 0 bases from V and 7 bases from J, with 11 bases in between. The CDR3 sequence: CASSVGPDGEQYF. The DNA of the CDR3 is TGTGCCAGCAGCGTAGGTCCCGACGGTGAGCAGTACTTC.

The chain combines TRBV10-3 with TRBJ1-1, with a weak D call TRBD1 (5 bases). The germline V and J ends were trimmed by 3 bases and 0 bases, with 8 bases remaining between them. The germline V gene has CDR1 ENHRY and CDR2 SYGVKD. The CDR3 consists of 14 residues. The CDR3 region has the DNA TGTGCCATCAGTGAAGGGACGGTGAACACTGAAGCTTTCTTT. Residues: CAISEGTVNTEAFF.

The CDR3 DNA follows: TGTGCCAGCAGCTTAGTACAGGGACCTTACGAGCAGTACTTC. Protein product: CASSLVQGPYEQYF. The rearrangement links TRBV11-2 to TRBJ2-7; a weak D match, TRBD1 (6 bases). V gave up 1 base and J gave up 4 bases, with 11 bases separating them. The CDR3 runs 14 residues. The germline CDR1 and CDR2 sequences are SGHAT and FQNNGV. Variable domain in full (rest from reference TRBV11-2 and TRBJ2-7): EAGVAQSPRYKIIEKRQSVAFWCNPISGHATLYWYQQILGQGPKLLIQFQNNGVVDDSQLPKDRFSAERLKGVDSTLKIQPAKLEDSAVYLCASSLVQGPYEQYFGPGTRLTVT.

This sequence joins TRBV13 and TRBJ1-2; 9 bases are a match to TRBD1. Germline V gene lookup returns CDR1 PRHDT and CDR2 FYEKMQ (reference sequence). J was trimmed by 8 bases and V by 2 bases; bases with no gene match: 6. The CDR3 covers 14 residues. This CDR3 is CASSLPGQGHGYTF. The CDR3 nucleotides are TGTGCCAGCAGCTTACCGGGACAGGGTCACGGCTACACCTTC. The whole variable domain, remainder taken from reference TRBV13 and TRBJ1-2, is AAGVIQSPRHLIKEKRETATLKCYPIPRHDTVYWYQQGPGQDPQFLISFYEKMQSDKGSIPDRFSAQQFSDYHSELNMSSLELGDSALYFCASSLPGQGHGYTFGSGTRLTVV.

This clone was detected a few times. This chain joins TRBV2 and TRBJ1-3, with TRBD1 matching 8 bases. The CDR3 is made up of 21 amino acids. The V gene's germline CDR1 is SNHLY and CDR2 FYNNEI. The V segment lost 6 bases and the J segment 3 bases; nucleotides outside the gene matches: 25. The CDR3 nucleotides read TGTGCCAGCAGGGGAGGGGGTCACAGGAATCTCGGACAGGGTAGTGGAAACACCATATATTTT. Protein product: CASRGGGHRNLGQGSGNTIYF.

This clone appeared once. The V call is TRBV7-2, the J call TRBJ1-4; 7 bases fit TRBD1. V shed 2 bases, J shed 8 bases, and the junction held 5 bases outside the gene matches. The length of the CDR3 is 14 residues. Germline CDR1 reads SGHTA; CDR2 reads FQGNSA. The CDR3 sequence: CASSLYRGGEKLFF. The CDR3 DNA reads TGTGCCAGCAGCTTATACAGGGGAGGGGAAAAACTGTTTTTT.